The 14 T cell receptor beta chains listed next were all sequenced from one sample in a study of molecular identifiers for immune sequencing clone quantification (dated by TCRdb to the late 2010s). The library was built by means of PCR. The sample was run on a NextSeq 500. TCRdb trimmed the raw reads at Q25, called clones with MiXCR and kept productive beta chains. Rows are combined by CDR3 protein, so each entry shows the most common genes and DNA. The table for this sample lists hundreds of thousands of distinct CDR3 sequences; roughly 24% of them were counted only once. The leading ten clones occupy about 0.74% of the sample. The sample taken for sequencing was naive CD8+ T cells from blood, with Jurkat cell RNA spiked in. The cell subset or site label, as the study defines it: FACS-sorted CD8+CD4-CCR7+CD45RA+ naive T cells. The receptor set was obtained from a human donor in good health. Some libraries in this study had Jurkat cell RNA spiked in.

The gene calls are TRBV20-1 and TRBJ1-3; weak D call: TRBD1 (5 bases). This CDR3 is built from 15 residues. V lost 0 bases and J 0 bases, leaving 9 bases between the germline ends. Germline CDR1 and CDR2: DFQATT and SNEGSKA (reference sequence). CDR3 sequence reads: CSAREDGTSGNTIYF. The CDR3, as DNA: TGCAGTGCTAGAGAAGACGGGACCTCTGGAAACACCATATATTTT.

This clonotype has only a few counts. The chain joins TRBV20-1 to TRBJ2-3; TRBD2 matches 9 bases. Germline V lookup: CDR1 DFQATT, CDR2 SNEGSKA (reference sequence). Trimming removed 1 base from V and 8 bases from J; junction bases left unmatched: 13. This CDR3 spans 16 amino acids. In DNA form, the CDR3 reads TGCAGTGCTAGAGCTGGCGGGAGGGGGTCTAGCGGTACGCAGTATTTT. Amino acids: CSARAGGRGSSGTQYF.

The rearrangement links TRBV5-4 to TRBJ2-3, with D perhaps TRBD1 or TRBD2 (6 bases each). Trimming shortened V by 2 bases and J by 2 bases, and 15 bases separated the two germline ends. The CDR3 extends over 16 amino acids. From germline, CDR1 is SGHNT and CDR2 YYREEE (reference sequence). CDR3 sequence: CASSFELAGVTDTQYF. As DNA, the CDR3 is TGTGCCAGCAGCTTTGAACTAGCAGGGGTCACAGATACGCAGTATTTT.

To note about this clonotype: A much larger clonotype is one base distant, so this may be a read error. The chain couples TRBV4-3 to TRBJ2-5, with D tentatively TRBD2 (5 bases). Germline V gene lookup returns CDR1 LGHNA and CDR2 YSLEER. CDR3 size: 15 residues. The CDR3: CTSSQDYDPGWTQYF. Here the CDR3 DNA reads TGCACCAGCAGCCAAGACTACGACCCTGGCTGGACCCAGTACTTC.

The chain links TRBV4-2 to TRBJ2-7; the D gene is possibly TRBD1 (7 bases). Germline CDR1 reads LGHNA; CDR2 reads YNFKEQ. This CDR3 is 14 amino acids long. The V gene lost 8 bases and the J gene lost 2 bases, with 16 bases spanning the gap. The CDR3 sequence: CASGPRDSTYEQYF. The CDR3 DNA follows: TGTGCCAGCGGCCCGCGGGACAGCACCTACGAGCAGTACTTC.

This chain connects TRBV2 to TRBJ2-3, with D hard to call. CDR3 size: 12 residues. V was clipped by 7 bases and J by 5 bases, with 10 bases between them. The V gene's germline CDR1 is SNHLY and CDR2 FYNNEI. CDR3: CASKVWLDTQYF. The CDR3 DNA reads TGTGCCAGCAAGGTCTGGTTAGATACGCAGTATTTT.

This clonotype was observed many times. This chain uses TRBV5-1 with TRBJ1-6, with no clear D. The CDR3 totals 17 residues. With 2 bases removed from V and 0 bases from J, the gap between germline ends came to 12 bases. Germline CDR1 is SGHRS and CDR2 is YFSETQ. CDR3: CASSLDAKNSYNSPLHF. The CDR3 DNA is TGCGCCAGCAGCTTAGACGCGAAGAACTCCTATAATTCACCCCTCCACTTT.

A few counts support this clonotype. CDR3 sequence reads: CASNPSGGGTYEQYF. The DNA for the CDR3 is TGTGCCAGCAACCCTAGCGGGGGGGGCACCTACGAGCAGTACTTC. This rearrangement joins TRBV27 to TRBJ2-7; 12 positions match TRBD2. Germline V gives CDR1 MNHEY, CDR2 SMNVEV (reference sequence). V trimming: 7 bases; J trimming: 2 bases; junction bases outside the gene matches: 6. This CDR3 is 15 amino acids long.

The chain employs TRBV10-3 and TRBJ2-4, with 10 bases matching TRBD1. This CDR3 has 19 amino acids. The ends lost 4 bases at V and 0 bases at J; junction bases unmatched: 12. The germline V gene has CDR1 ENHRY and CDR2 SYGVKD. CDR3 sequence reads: CAISAPGQGEALAKNIQYF. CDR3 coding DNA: TGTGCCATCAGTGCCCCCGGACAGGGGGAGGCTTTAGCCAAAAACATTCAGTACTTC.

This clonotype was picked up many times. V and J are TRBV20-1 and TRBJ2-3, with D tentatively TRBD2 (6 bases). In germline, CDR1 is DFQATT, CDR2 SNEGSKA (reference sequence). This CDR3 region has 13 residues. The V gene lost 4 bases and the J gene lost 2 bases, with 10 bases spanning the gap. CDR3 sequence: CSAIQRVTDTQYF. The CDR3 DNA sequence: TGCAGTGCTATACAGCGGGTCACAGATACGCAGTATTTT.

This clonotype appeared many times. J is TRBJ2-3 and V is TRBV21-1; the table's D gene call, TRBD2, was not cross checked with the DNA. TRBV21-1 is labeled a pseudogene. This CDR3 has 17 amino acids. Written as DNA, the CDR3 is TGTGCCAGCAGCACCTATCGACTAGCGGGCCTCACAGATACGCAGTATTTT. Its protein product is CASSTYRLAGLTDTQYF.

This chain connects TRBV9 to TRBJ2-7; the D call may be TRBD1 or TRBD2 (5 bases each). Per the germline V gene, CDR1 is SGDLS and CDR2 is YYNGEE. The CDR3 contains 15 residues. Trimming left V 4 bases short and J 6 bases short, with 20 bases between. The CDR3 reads CASSSTGTDLSEQYF. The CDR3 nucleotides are TGTGCCAGCAGCTCCACCGGGACGGACCTATCCGAGCAGTACTTC.

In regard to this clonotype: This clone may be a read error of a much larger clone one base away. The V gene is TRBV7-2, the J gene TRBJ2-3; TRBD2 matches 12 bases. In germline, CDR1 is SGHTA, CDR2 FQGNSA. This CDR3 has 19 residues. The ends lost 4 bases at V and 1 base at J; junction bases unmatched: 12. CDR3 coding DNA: TGTGCCAGCAGCTCGGGACCGCTAGCGGGAGGGCCTGGCACAGATACGCAGTATTTT. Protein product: CASSSGPLAGGPGTDTQYF.

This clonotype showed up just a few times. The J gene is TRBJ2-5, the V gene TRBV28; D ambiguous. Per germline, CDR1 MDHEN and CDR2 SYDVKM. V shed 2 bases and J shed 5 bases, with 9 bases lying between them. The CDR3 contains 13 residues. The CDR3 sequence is CASSLNDKETQYF. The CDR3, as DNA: TGTGCCAGCAGTTTAAATGATAAGGAGACCCAGTACTTC.